These 25 T cell receptor beta chains came from one sample sequenced in a study of response to subunit inactivated influenza vaccine. TCRdb reprocessed the RT-PCR reads via MiXCR and lists one record per CDR3 protein. The table shows 600,000 to 700,000 distinct CDR3 sequences, with 14% occurring only once. Sequenced here: PBMCs from blood, sampled roughly 2 weeks before vaccination. The receptors derive from a man aged 45-65 years who received an inactivated influenza vaccine.

J is TRBJ2-6 and V is TRBV27; D ambiguous. The V and J ends lost 1 base and 2 bases respectively, with 6 bases between them. Germline V gene data show CDR1 as MNHEY and CDR2 as SMNVEV (reference sequence). The CDR3 covers 15 residues. CDR3: CASSLYRTGANVLTF. The CDR3 nucleotides are TGTGCCAGCAGTTTATATCGGACTGGGGCCAACGTCCTGACTTTC.

The rearrangement uses TRBV6-5 and TRBJ2-5, with TRBD1 identical over 7 bases. Germline V gene lookup returns CDR1 MNHEY and CDR2 SVGAGI. V lost 4 bases, J lost 5 bases, and 7 bases stayed unmatched. The CDR3 extends over 14 amino acids. CDR3 amino acids: CASSFWDSWETQYF. The DNA for the CDR3 is TGTGCCAGCAGTTTTTGGGACAGCTGGGAGACCCAGTACTTC.

This clonotype has ten or more counts. The genes are TRBV28 and TRBJ2-7; D is perhaps TRBD2 (6 bases). This CDR3 is 14 amino acids long. Trimming took 2 bases from V and 0 from J, leaving 8 bases between them. Germline V lookup: CDR1 MDHEN, CDR2 SYDVKM. CDR3 residues: CASSLRGLSYEQYF. In nucleotides, the CDR3 is TGTGCCAGCAGTTTAAGGGGACTCTCCTACGAGCAGTACTTC.

The chain has TRBV10-3 and TRBJ1-6; 8 bases map to TRBD1. Germline lookup yields CDR1 ENHRY and CDR2 SYGVKD. This CDR3 is 15 amino acids long. V shed 7 bases, J shed 6 bases, and the junction held 8 bases outside the gene matches. In DNA form, the CDR3 reads TGTGCCATCAAAGCGACAGGGGAGACTAATTCACCCCTCCACTTT. Its translation: CAIKATGETNSPLHF.

This clonotype was seen a few times. The chain links TRBV18 to TRBJ2-1; TRBD1 agrees at 9 bases. Trimming at V came to 4 bases and at J to 6 bases, leaving 7 bases not matched to a gene. The CDR3 is 15 residues long. CDR1 KGHSH and CDR2 LQKENI come from the germline V gene. This CDR3 is CASSRTGGTGNEQFF. The CDR3 region has the DNA TGTGCCAGCTCACGTACAGGGGGCACCGGCAATGAGCAGTTCTTC. Full variable domain (missing parts from reference TRBV18 and TRBJ2-1): NAGVMQNPRHLVRRRGQEARLRCSPMKGHSHVYWYRQLPEEGLKFMVYLQKENIIDESGMPKERFSAEFPKEGPSILRIQQVVRGDSAAYFCASSRTGGTGNEQFFGPGTRLTVL.

V usage is TRBV3-1 and J usage is TRBJ2-7; D gene uncertain. V dropped 8 bases and J dropped 6 bases, with 20 bases sitting between them. The CDR3 runs to 14 residues. Germline loops: CDR1 LGHDT, CDR2 YNNKEL (reference sequence). CDR3 coding DNA: TGTGCCAGCCGCCCAACGAACAGACGAACCGAGCAGTACTTC. This gives the protein CASRPTNRRTEQYF.

This clonotype was counted only a few times. The rearrangement uses TRBV7-2 and TRBJ2-1, with 11 bases that match TRBD1. The germline CDR1 and CDR2 sequences are SGHTA and FQGNSA. The length of the CDR3 is 15 residues. V dropped 4 bases and J dropped 5; count of bases not matched to a gene: 4. CDR3 in amino acids: CASSSRTGGNNEQFF. For the CDR3, the DNA is TGTGCCAGCAGCTCCCGGACAGGGGGCAACAATGAGCAGTTCTTC.

This clonotype was observed many times. The chain is built from TRBV5-1 and TRBJ2-7; D uncertain. CDR1 SGHRS and CDR2 YFSETQ come from the germline V gene. The CDR3 contains 15 residues. V shed 0 bases and J shed 2 bases, with 12 bases lying between them. The CDR3 reads CASSLASGVTYEQYF. The CDR3, as DNA: TGCGCCAGCAGCTTGGCATCTGGCGTAACCTACGAGCAGTACTTC.

This clonotype was counted only a few times. V gene TRBV3-1 combines with J gene TRBJ2-1, with no clear D. The CDR3 has 15 amino acids. CDR1 LGHDT and CDR2 YNNKEL come from the germline V gene (reference sequence). Trimming shortened V by 0 bases and J by 0 bases, and 6 bases separated the two germline ends. This CDR3 reads CASSQDTSSYNEQFF. For the CDR3, the DNA is TGTGCCAGCAGCCAAGATACCAGCTCCTACAATGAGCAGTTCTTC.

This clonotype was detected ten times or more. This chain connects TRBV5-6 to TRBJ1-3; D call uncertain. The CDR3 loop spans 17 amino acids. Germline-derived CDR1 and CDR2 are SGHDT and YYEEEE. Trimming left V 4 bases short and J 0 bases short, with 17 bases between. The chain's CDR3 is CASSPASDRFSGNTIYF. The CDR3 coding sequence is TGTGCCAGCAGCCCGGCATCTGACCGCTTCTCTGGAAACACCATATATTTT.

V usage is TRBV6-2 or TRBV6-3 and J usage is TRBJ2-7, with D possibly TRBD1 on 6 matching bases. Germline V CDR1 and CDR2: MNHEY, SVGEGT. The CDR3 extends over 12 amino acids. Trimming took off 6 bases at V and 3 bases at J, with 9 bases between the two ends. The CDR3 is CASRDSRYEQYF. DNA of the CDR3: TGTGCCAGCAGGGACAGCCGCTACGAGCAGTACTTC.

The chain recombines TRBV7-2 with TRBJ2-4; 7 bases are shared with TRBD1. CDR3 length: 14 amino acids. After removal of 5 bases from V and 9 bases from J, the junction contained 10 bases not matched to a gene. Germline values: CDR1 SGHTA, CDR2 FQGNSA. The CDR3: CASSPQQGRGIQYF. The CDR3 DNA is TGTGCCAGCAGCCCCCAACAGGGGAGAGGCATTCAGTACTTC.

V and J are TRBV20-1 and TRBJ2-2; the D is unclear. Deletions cut 0 bases from V and 5 bases from J, with 13 bases between. The CDR3 runs to 15 residues. CDR1 and CDR2 (germline): DFQATT, SNEGSKA (reference sequence). Written as DNA, the CDR3 is TGCAGTGCTAGAGAGGTGCTAGGGTATACCGGGGAGCTGTTTTTT. Translated: CSAREVLGYTGELFF.

V gene TRBV20-1 combines with J gene TRBJ1-1; tentative D call: TRBD1 (6 bases). V lost 5 bases, J lost 7 bases, and 26 bases lay in between. Germline CDR1 reads DFQATT; CDR2 reads SNEGSKA (reference sequence). The CDR3 extends over 16 amino acids. In nucleotides, the CDR3 is TGCAGTGCTGACGGCCTACAGGGAGGGGGGAACGGTGAAGCTTTCTTT. Translating it yields CSADGLQGGGNGEAFF.

The V gene is TRBV7-7, the J gene TRBJ2-7; 8 bases align to TRBD2. Germline CDR1 reads SSHAT; CDR2 reads FNYEAQ (reference sequence). V gave up 0 bases and J gave up 4 bases; unmatched junction bases: 5. The CDR3 spans 15 residues. CDR3 protein: CASSLASGSGYEQYF. CDR3 coding DNA: TGTGCCAGCAGCTTAGCCAGCGGGAGCGGTTACGAGCAGTACTTC.

The chain links TRBV5-1 to TRBJ1-1, with D unresolved. There are 14 residues in the CDR3. Germline lookup yields CDR1 SGHRS and CDR2 YFSETQ. Trimming took off 3 bases at V and 3 bases at J, with 12 bases between the two ends. The DNA of the CDR3 is TGCGCCAGCAGCTCCCGGGCCCCTGACACTGAAGCTTTCTTT. Amino acid sequence: CASSSRAPDTEAFF. Supplemented by reference TRBV5-1 and TRBJ1-1, the full variable domain reads KAGVTQTPRYLIKTRGQQVTLSCSPISGHRSVSWYQQTPGQGLQFLFEYFSETQRNKGNFPGRFSGRQFSNSRSEMNVSTLELGDSALYLCASSSRAPDTEAFFGQGTRLTVV.

In its sample, this clonotype was seen many times. The rearrangement uses TRBV4-1 and TRBJ1-1; 9 nucleotides match TRBD1. The CDR3 contains 14 residues. CDR1 is MGHRA, CDR2 YSYEKL, per germline. V shed 5 bases, J shed 7 bases, and the junction held 8 bases outside the gene matches. CDR3 amino acids: CASSRPTGGDEAFF. DNA for the CDR3: TGCGCCAGCAGCAGACCGACAGGGGGGGATGAAGCTTTCTTT.

The rearrangement links TRBV7-2 to TRBJ2-7, with 10 nucleotides matching TRBD1. Germline-derived CDR1 and CDR2 are SGHTA and FQGNSA. The CDR3 has 14 amino acids. With V trimmed by 5 bases and J by 3 bases, 4 bases remained unmatched. The CDR3 region is CASSKDRGYYEQYF. CDR3 nucleotides: TGTGCCAGCAGCAAGGACAGGGGGTACTACGAGCAGTACTTC.

The sample holds a few counts of this clonotype. This chain connects TRBV7-2 to TRBJ2-1, with D possibly matching TRBD2 (5 bases). Trimming removed 8 bases at V and 0 bases at J, with 14 bases between. This CDR3 comprises 15 residues. CDR1 and CDR2 (germline): SGHTA, FQGNSA. The CDR3 nucleotides are TGTGCCAGCGGCCAGCGCGGGTACTCCTACAATGAGCAGTTCTTC. Translated, it gives CASGQRGYSYNEQFF.

This rearrangement joins TRBV7-2 to TRBJ2-5, with 12 bases fitting TRBD2. The length of the CDR3 is 14 residues. Looked up from germline, CDR1 is SGHTA and CDR2 is FQGNSA. V shed 7 bases and J 4 bases; nucleotides not matched to a gene: 4. CDR3 residues: CASNPGLAGETQYF. The CDR3 coding sequence is TGTGCCAGCAACCCGGGACTAGCGGGAGAGACCCAGTACTTC.

V gene TRBV6-6 combines with J gene TRBJ2-1; D is uncertain. Deletions cut 7 bases from V and 6 bases from J, with 13 bases between. The germline V gene has CDR1 MNHNY and CDR2 SVGAGI (reference sequence). The CDR3 loop spans 13 amino acids. The CDR3 DNA follows: TGTGCCAGCATGGGTTACGGCAGCAATGAGCAGTTCTTC. Residues: CASMGYGSNEQFF.

The rearrangement joins TRBV6-6 to TRBJ1-6, with TRBD1 matching 7 bases. Germline V gives CDR1 MNHNY, CDR2 SVGAGI (reference sequence). CDR3 length equals 13 residues. V was clipped by 7 bases and J by 9 bases; unmatched bases: 6. The CDR3 DNA reads TGTGCCAGCACCCCAGGGGGGAGTTCACCCCTCCACTTT. This translates into CASTPGGSSPLHF.

This clonotype was found a few times. V gene TRBV3-1 combines with J gene TRBJ1-2, with unresolved D. The CDR3 runs to 14 residues. With 0 bases removed from V and 4 bases from J, the gap between germline ends came to 9 bases. Germline V gene data show CDR1 as LGHDT and CDR2 as YNNKEL (reference sequence). This CDR3 is CASSQEERGYGYTF. The CDR3 nucleotides are TGTGCCAGCAGCCAAGAGGAGCGCGGCTATGGCTACACCTTC.

The V gene is TRBV5-1, the J gene TRBJ1-1; no reliable D call. The CDR3 runs to 15 residues. Germline V gives CDR1 SGHRS, CDR2 YFSETQ. Trimming removed 7 bases at V and 1 base at J, with 17 bases between. This chain's CDR3 is CASWRSGRGNTEAFF. The DNA for the CDR3 is TGCGCCAGCTGGAGGAGTGGGCGCGGGAACACTGAAGCTTTCTTT.

The table lists this clonotype with a few counts. The gene calls are TRBV4-2 and TRBJ1-1, with TRBD1 identical over 7 bases. CDR1 LGHNA and CDR2 YNFKEQ come from the germline V gene. With V trimmed by 0 bases and J by 1 base, 2 bases remained unmatched. The CDR3 length is 15 residues. The chain's CDR3 is CASSQEHRGNTEAFF. The CDR3 region has the DNA TGTGCCAGCAGCCAAGAACACAGGGGGAACACTGAAGCTTTCTTT.